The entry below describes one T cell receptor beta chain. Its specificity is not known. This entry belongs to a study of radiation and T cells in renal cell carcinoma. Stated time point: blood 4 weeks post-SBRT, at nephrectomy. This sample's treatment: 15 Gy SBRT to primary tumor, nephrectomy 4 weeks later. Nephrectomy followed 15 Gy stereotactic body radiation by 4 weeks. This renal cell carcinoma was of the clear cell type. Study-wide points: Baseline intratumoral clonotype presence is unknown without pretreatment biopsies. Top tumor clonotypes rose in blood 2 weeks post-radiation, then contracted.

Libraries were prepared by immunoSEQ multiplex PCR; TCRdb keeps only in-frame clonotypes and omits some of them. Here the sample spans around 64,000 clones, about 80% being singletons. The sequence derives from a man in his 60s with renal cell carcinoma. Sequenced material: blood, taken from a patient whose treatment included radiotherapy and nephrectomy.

The CDR3 reads CASRGTGGNGYTF. Here the CDR3 DNA reads TGTGCCAGCAGGGGGACAGGGGGCAACGGCTACACCTTC. The chain carries TRBV2 and TRBJ1-2; TRBD1 matches at 12 bases. V lost 6 bases, J lost 8 bases, and 4 bases stayed unmatched. Germline CDR1 and CDR2: SNHLY and FYNNEI. The CDR3 totals 13 residues. The complete variable domain, with remaining parts taken from reference TRBV2 and TRBJ1-2, reads EPEVTQTPSHQVTQMGQEVILRCVPISNHLYFYWYRQILGQKVEFLVSFYNNEISEKSEIFDDQFSVERPDGSNFTLKIRSTKLEDSAMYFCASRGTGGNGYTFGSGTRLTVV.